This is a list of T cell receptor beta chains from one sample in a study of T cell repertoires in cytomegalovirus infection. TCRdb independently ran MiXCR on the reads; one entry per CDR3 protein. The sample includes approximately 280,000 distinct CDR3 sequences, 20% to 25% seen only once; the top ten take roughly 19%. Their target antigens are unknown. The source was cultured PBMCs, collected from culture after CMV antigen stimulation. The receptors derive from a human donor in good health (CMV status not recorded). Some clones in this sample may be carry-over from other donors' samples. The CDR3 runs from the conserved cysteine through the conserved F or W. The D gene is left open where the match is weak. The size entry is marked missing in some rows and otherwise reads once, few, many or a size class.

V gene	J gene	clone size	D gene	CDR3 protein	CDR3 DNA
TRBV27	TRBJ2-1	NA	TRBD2	CASKGSGRAPSWGDNEQFF	TGTGCCAGCAAGGGTAGCGGGAGGGCCCCGTCGTGGGGGGACAATGAGCAGTTCTTC
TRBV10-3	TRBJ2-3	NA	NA	CAISESFGILADTDTQYF	TGTGCCATCAGTGAGTCGTTTGGTATACTAGCAGACACAGATACGCAGTATTTT
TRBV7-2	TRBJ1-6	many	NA	CASSLEGSSYNSPLHF	TGTGCCAGCAGCTTAGAAGGCAGCTCCTATAATTCACCCCTCCACTTT
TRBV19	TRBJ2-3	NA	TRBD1	CASSPGQGTADTQYF	TGTGCCAGTAGCCCGGGACAGGGAACGGCAGATACGCAGTATTTT
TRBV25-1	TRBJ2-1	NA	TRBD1	CASSEFEGTGGIRLYNEQFF	TGTGCCAGCAGTGAGTTTGAGGGGACAGGGGGAATCCGACTCTACAATGAGCAGTTCTTC
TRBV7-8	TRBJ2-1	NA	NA	CASSWDGGLRDEQFF	TGTGCCAGCAGCTGGGACGGAGGTCTTAGGGATGAGCAGTTCTTC
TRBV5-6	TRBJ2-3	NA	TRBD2	CASSLGLAGYTDTQYF	TGTGCCAGCAGTCTAGGACTAGCGGGGTACACAGATACGCAGTATTTT
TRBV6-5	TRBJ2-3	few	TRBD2	CASSYSAAGGPTDTQYF	TGTGCCAGCAGTTACTCTGCCGCGGGAGGGCCCACAGATACGCAGTATTTT
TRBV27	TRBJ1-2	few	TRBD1	CASSLTPRTGGDGYTF	TGTGCCAGCAGTTTGACCCCCAGGACAGGGGGCGATGGCTACACCTTC
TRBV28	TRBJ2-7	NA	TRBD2	CASSESSKGLAVYEQYF	TGTGCCAGCAGTGAATCCTCGAAGGGACTAGCGGTATACGAGCAGTACTTC
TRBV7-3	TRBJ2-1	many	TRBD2	CASSTPGGGTSTGQFF	TGTGCCAGCAGCACCCCGGGAGGCGGGACCTCAACGGGGCAGTTCTTC